The 30 T cell receptor beta chains presented below share a single source sample, sequenced in a study of radiotherapy plus CTLA-4 blockade in lung cancer. Measured with immunoSEQ multiplex PCR; TCRdb has only the in-frame clones, and not every one. The sample lists under 110,000 clones, approximately 81% occurring once. The sample here was peripheral blood, taken from a patient treated with radiotherapy plus ipilimumab. These receptors were collected from a human donor with non-small cell lung cancer that progressed on radiotherapy plus ipilimumab. Some clones in this sample may be carry-over from other donors' samples.

This clone appeared a single time. Other DNA sequences in this specimen translate into the identical CDR3. The rearrangement uses TRBV7-2 and TRBJ1-2; TRBD1 might be the D (6 bases). The CDR3 loop spans 15 amino acids. Germline V gives CDR1 SGHTA, CDR2 FQGNSA. V was trimmed by 1 base and J by 1 base, leaving 10 bases between them. CDR3 nucleotides: TGTGCCAGCAGCTTAGTGGTCAGGGGTAACTATGGCTACACCTTC. This codes for CASSLVVRGNYGYTF.

This clone has a single count. The V gene is TRBV5-1, the J gene TRBJ2-3; a possible D gene is TRBD1 (5 bases). CDR3 length: 16 residues. V lost 2 bases and J 3 bases, leaving 16 bases between the germline ends. Germline CDR1 reads SGHRS; CDR2 reads YFSETQ. The DNA for the CDR3 is TGCGCCAGCAGCTTAGTAGGATCAGGGCTGACAGATACGCAGTATTTT. Protein product: CASSLVGSGLTDTQYF.

The chain combines TRBV7-9 with TRBJ2-7; D possibly uses TRBD1 or TRBD2 (7 bases each). This CDR3 comprises 14 residues. V was pared by 5 bases and J by 2 bases, with 13 bases between. Germline loops: CDR1 SEHNR, CDR2 FQNEAQ (reference sequence). CDR3 sequence reads: CASSPGGATYEQYF. The CDR3 coding sequence is TGTGCCAGCAGCCCAGGGGGGGCTACCTACGAGCAGTACTTC.

The gene calls are TRBV5-1 and TRBJ1-4, with a weak D call TRBD1 (6 bases). In germline, CDR1 is SGHRS, CDR2 YFSETQ. The V end was cut by 2 bases, the J end by 5 bases, with 13 bases between. The CDR3 loop spans 15 amino acids. The CDR3 reads CASSFRTARNEKLFF. CDR3 coding DNA: TGCGCCAGCAGCTTTAGGACAGCGAGGAATGAAAAACTGTTTTTT.

V and J are TRBV2 and TRBJ2-7; D gene ambiguous. CDR3 length: 14 amino acids. Germline loops: CDR1 SNHLY, CDR2 FYNNEI. V lost 1 base and J lost 5, with 12 bases in between. The CDR3 bases are TGTGCCAGCAGTGAAGTGGGGTATACAGACGAGCAGTACTTC. Its translation is CASSEVGYTDEQYF.

The count of this clone is one. This chain joins TRBV9 and TRBJ2-7, with no clear D. CDR1 SGDLS and CDR2 YYNGEE come from the germline V gene. Trimming removed 6 bases from V and 6 bases from J, with 16 bases in between. This CDR3 contains 13 residues. CDR3 DNA sequence: TGTGCCAGCAATCTGGGGTCAGGTTGCGAGCAGTACTTC. Encoded protein: CASNLGSGCEQYF.

This rearrangement joins TRBV4-2 to TRBJ1-5; tentatively, D is TRBD1 (5 bases). Trimming pared 1 base from V and 1 base from J, leaving 11 bases between. In germline, CDR1 is LGHNA, CDR2 YNFKEQ. The length of the CDR3 is 16 residues. CDR3 residues: CASSQVSGRSNQPQHF. The CDR3 nucleotides are TGTGCCAGCAGCCAAGTGTCGGGACGGAGCAATCAGCCCCAGCATTTT.

The chain employs TRBV11-3 and TRBJ1-4, with D tentatively TRBD1 (5 bases). The CDR3 has 15 residues. Germline V gene lookup returns CDR1 SGHNT and CDR2 YENEEA. V was pared by 5 bases and J by 5 bases, with 15 bases between. CDR3 in DNA: TGTGCCAGCAGCCCACCATGGGGGGGGAATGAAAAACTGTTTTTT. It yields the protein CASSPPWGGNEKLFF.

The chain couples TRBV9 to TRBJ2-7; D unclear. CDR1 SGDLS and CDR2 YYNGEE come from the germline V gene. This CDR3 contains 15 residues. V was cut by 4 bases and J by 3 bases, with 17 bases left in between. The CDR3 DNA sequence: TGTGCCAGCAGCACCCAACCGGGTGGGCTCTACGAGCAGTACTTC. Translation: CASSTQPGGLYEQYF.

The gene calls are TRBV5-1 and TRBJ1-1, with D hard to call. There are 13 residues in the CDR3. Germline V gene sequence: CDR1 SGHRS, CDR2 YFSETQ. V lost 4 bases, J lost 3 bases, and 10 bases lay in between. The CDR3 coding sequence is TGCGCCAGCAGCCTGGGCTGGGACACTGAAGCTTTCTTT. Its protein product is CASSLGWDTEAFF.

The genes are TRBV11-3 and TRBJ2-2, with D uncertain. Germline CDR1 and CDR2: SGHNT and YENEEA. The CDR3 spans 14 residues. V lost 2 bases and J 3 bases, leaving 7 bases between the germline ends. The CDR3 sequence is CASSLSRDTGELFF. For the CDR3, the DNA is TGTGCCAGCAGCTTATCTAGAGACACCGGGGAGCTGTTTTTT.

V and J are TRBV6-6 and TRBJ1-1; a possible D gene is TRBD1 (5 bases). CDR1 is MNHNY, CDR2 SVGAGI, per germline (reference sequence). CDR3 length: 13 amino acids. The V end lost 2 bases, the J end lost 3 bases, and 7 bases lay between the germline ends. Here the CDR3 DNA reads TGTGCCAGCAGTTACGGGGGGGACACTGAAGCTTTCTTT. Protein product: CASSYGGDTEAFF.

The chain combines TRBV2 with TRBJ2-5; 8 bases map to TRBD1. J was trimmed by 2 bases and V by 6 bases; bases with no gene match: 5. Germline V gene lookup returns CDR1 SNHLY and CDR2 FYNNEI. There are 14 residues in the CDR3. The CDR3 nucleotides are TGTGCCAGCAGGATAACAGGGGGACAAGAGACCCAGTACTTC. It codes for CASRITGGQETQYF.

This chain uses TRBV4-3 with TRBJ2-5; D might be TRBD2 (6 bases). The J call is doubtful: the DNA matches TRBJ2-7 better. Germline CDR1 LGHNA, CDR2 YSLEER. The CDR3 runs to 15 residues. The CDR3 region is CASSQEVGGDYEQYF. The DNA of the CDR3 is TGCGCCAGCAGCCAAGAAGTAGGCGGGGACTACGAGCAGTACTTC.

The CDR3 sequence: CASSPSWVNYGYTF. The CDR3 DNA reads as TGTGCCAGCAGCCCCAGTTGGGTGAACTATGGCTACACCTTC. This chain joins TRBV7-6 and TRBJ1-2; D gene uncertain. Germline V CDR1 and CDR2: SGHVS, FNYEAQ. With 5 bases removed from V and 2 bases from J, the gap between germline ends came to 12 bases. The CDR3 contains 14 residues.

This clone was counted only a few times. The chain combines TRBV10-3 with TRBJ2-7; 16 positions agree with TRBD2. V trimming: 0 bases; J trimming: 6 bases; junction bases outside the gene matches: 11. CDR3 length: 19 residues. Per germline, CDR1 ENHRY and CDR2 SYGVKD. The CDR3 DNA reads as TGTGCCATCAGTGAGTCTTCGGGACTAGCGGGAGGGTCTCGAATCGAGCAGTACTTC. It translates to CAISESSGLAGGSRIEQYF.

This clone was seen a few times. The V and J genes are TRBV19 and TRBJ2-4; TRBD2 matches 16 bases. V lost 10 bases, J lost 0 bases, and 9 bases stayed unmatched. The CDR3 contains 18 residues. CDR1 LNHDA and CDR2 SQIVND come from the germline V gene (reference sequence). In DNA form, the CDR3 reads TGTGCCACCCTGCCGGGACTAGCGGGGGGGGGAGCCAAAAACATTCAGTACTTC. This codes for CATLPGLAGGGAKNIQYF. Full variable domain (missing parts from reference TRBV19 and TRBJ2-4): DGGITQSPKYLFRKEGQNVTLSCEQNLNHDAMYWYRQDPGQGLRLIYYSQIVNDFQKGDIAEGYSVSREKKESFPLTVTSAQKNPTAFYLCATLPGLAGGGAKNIQYFGAGTRLSVL.

The CDR3 coding sequence is TGTGCCAGCAGCCAGGGACACCTCTATGGCTACACCTTC. Protein sequence: CASSQGHLYGYTF. The rearrangement links TRBV6-5 to TRBJ1-2; maybe TRBD1 (6 bases). Trimming left V 6 bases short and J 4 bases short, with 12 bases between. The CDR3 runs to 13 residues. Germline CDR1 is MNHEY and CDR2 is SVGAGI.

The rearrangement links TRBV6-6 to TRBJ2-7; D tentatively reads TRBD1 or TRBD2 (6 bases each). Per germline, CDR1 MNHNY and CDR2 SVGAGI (reference sequence). The CDR3 runs to 14 residues. The V end lost 2 bases, the J end lost 5 bases, and 13 bases lay between the germline ends. CDR3 region: CASSYGGRRDEQYF. The DNA of the CDR3 is TGTGCCAGCAGTTACGGGGGGCGCCGGGACGAGCAGTACTTC.

The gene calls are TRBV4-3 and TRBJ1-1; perhaps TRBD1 as D (5 bases). This CDR3 is 17 amino acids long. Trimming took 1 base from V and 4 from J, leaving 19 bases between them. Germline V gene sequence: CDR1 LGHNA, CDR2 YSLEER. In DNA form, the CDR3 reads TGCGCCAGCAGCCAAGCCCTCCAGGGATCAGCGGGCACTGAAGCTTTCTTT. Amino acid sequence: CASSQALQGSAGTEAFF.

This chain joins TRBV7-2 and TRBJ2-3, with D possibly being TRBD1 (5 bases). The germline CDR1 and CDR2 sequences are SGHTA and FQGNSA. V lost 5 bases, J lost 2 bases, and 17 bases lay in between. The CDR3 length is 16 residues. As DNA, the CDR3 is TGTGCCAGCAGCCCCGTATCGGCAGGGTACACAGATACGCAGTATTTT. This gives the protein CASSPVSAGYTDTQYF.

The chain carries TRBV7-2 and TRBJ2-1; TRBD2 matches at 8 bases. V lost 4 bases, J lost 8 bases, and 13 bases stayed unmatched. The CDR3 is 16 residues long. In germline, CDR1 is SGHTA, CDR2 FQGNSA. CDR3 DNA sequence: TGTGCCAGCAGCTCTCTTAGCGGGGCCCTGCTCTATGAGCAGTTCTTC. Its protein is CASSSLSGALLYEQFF.

This rearrangement joins TRBV5-1 to TRBJ1-1; 10 bases are shared with TRBD1. This CDR3 spans 14 amino acids. J was trimmed by 3 bases and V by 6 bases; bases with no gene match: 5. CDR1 SGHRS and CDR2 YFSETQ come from the germline V gene. CDR3 DNA sequence: TGCGCCAGCAACCCCGGGACAGGGGACACTGAAGCTTTCTTT. The encoded protein is CASNPGTGDTEAFF.

V and J are TRBV5-4 and TRBJ1-4; 9 bases are shared with TRBD1. This CDR3 comprises 14 residues. The trim removed 4 bases at V and 8 bases at J, leaving 6 bases unmatched. Germline CDR1 and CDR2: SGHNT and YYREEE (reference sequence). CDR3 coding DNA: TGTGCCAGCAGCCAGGGACAGGGAGAGGAAAAACTGTTTTTT. Translating it yields CASSQGQGEEKLFF.

The rearrangement links TRBV2 to TRBJ1-6, with D perhaps matching TRBD1 (6 bases). Trimming removed 6 bases from V and 11 bases from J, with 14 bases in between. Germline assignment: CDR1 SNHLY and CDR2 FYNNEI. CDR3 length: 13 amino acids. The CDR3 DNA follows: TGTGCCAGCAGCGAACAGGGCTGGGCACCCCTCCACTTT. This codes for CASSEQGWAPLHF.

The rearrangement links TRBV5-1 to TRBJ1-2; D is ambiguous. Trimming removed 7 bases from V and 8 bases from J, with 12 bases in between. CDR3 size: 11 residues. The germline gives CDR1 SGHRS, CDR2 YFSETQ. This chain's CDR3 is CASANVGGYTF. The DNA for the CDR3 is TGCGCCAGCGCAAACGTGGGGGGCTACACCTTC.

The chain has TRBV19 and TRBJ2-7; 7 bases match TRBD1. Trimming at V came to 6 bases and at J to 0 bases, leaving 5 bases not matched to a gene. CDR1 is LNHDA, CDR2 SQIVND, per germline (reference sequence). The CDR3 has 14 residues. The CDR3 protein is CASSTRDSSYEQYF. The DNA of the CDR3 is TGTGCCAGTAGCACCCGGGACAGCTCCTACGAGCAGTACTTC.

The chain uses TRBV19 and TRBJ2-1; the D is unclear. V was cut by 3 bases and J by 0 bases, with 9 bases left in between. The germline V gene encodes CDR1 LNHDA and CDR2 SQIVND (reference sequence). The CDR3 is 15 residues long. CDR3 in DNA: TGTGCCAGTAGTATGACGCGGAGCTCCTACAATGAGCAGTTCTTC. Protein product: CASSMTRSSYNEQFF.

The chain joins TRBV11-2 to TRBJ2-5; no clear D gene. The CDR3 covers 16 residues. The V end lost 1 base, the J end lost 7 bases, and 19 bases lay between the germline ends. In germline, CDR1 is SGHAT, CDR2 FQNNGV. This chain's CDR3 is CASSLVVGSSLGTQYF. The CDR3 nucleotides read TGTGCCAGCAGCTTAGTGGTAGGATCGAGTTTGGGGACCCAGTACTTC.

The chain employs TRBV7-8 and TRBJ1-5; no definite D call. V was clipped by 1 base and J by 6 bases, with 10 bases between them. Germline V gives CDR1 SGHVS, CDR2 FQNEAQ. This CDR3 region has 14 residues. In nucleotides, the CDR3 is TGTGCCAGCAGCTTAGATATCGGGATTCAGCCCCAGCATTTT. As protein: CASSLDIGIQPQHF.